Below are 21 T cell receptor beta chains sequenced from a single sample in a study of human thymus T cells. The method was immunoSEQ multiplex PCR; TCRdb's version includes in-frame clones alone and lacks a portion of them. The table includes 65,000 to 90,000 clones, 90% to 95% detected once. Resections obtained during corrective heart surgery supplied the thymus tissue. Source material: thymus tissue. These receptors all come from a girl younger than two with a congenital heart defect but otherwise immunologically healthy.

V usage is TRBV4-3 and J usage is TRBJ2-7; D might be TRBD1 (5 bases). The CDR3 spans 15 residues. Germline V gives CDR1 LGHNA, CDR2 YSLEER. Trimming took off 3 bases at V and 2 bases at J, with 14 bases between the two ends. Here the CDR3 reads CASSQIEGEAYEQYF. The CDR3 DNA reads as TGCGCCAGCAGCCAGATAGAAGGGGAAGCCTACGAGCAGTACTTC.

The CDR3 here is CASSESGGEQYF. CDR3 nucleotide sequence: TGCGCCAGCAGTGAGTCGGGAGGGGAGCAGTACTTC. The rearrangement joins TRBV10-1 to TRBJ2-7; 7 bases fit TRBD2. With V trimmed by 0 bases and J by 7 bases, 0 bases remained unmatched. Germline CDR1 and CDR2: WNHNN and SYGVQD (reference sequence). This CDR3 is 12 amino acids long.

The chain is built from TRBV27 and TRBJ2-1; 13 positions agree with TRBD2. Unmatched junction bases numbered 12, after V lost 7 bases and J lost 3 bases. This CDR3 is 18 amino acids long. Per the germline V gene, CDR1 is MNHEY and CDR2 is SMNVEV (reference sequence). In DNA, the CDR3 is TGTGCCAGCACCTCCAAGGAGAGACTAGCGGGAGGCTACAATGAGCAGTTCTTC. As protein: CASTSKERLAGGYNEQFF.

The CDR3 DNA sequence: TGTGCCAGCAGGCCGGGACTAGCGGGAGGCTACAATGAGCAGTTCTTC. It translates to CASRPGLAGGYNEQFF. V and J are TRBV9 and TRBJ2-1, with 15 nucleotides matching TRBD2. Per the germline V gene, CDR1 is SGDLS and CDR2 is YYNGEE. The CDR3 extends over 16 amino acids. V lost 5 bases, J lost 3 bases, and 3 bases stayed unmatched.

The chain combines TRBV6-5 with TRBJ2-7; D might be TRBD1 (6 bases). The length of the CDR3 is 15 residues. Germline CDR1 and CDR2: MNHEY and SVGAGI. V dropped 4 bases and J dropped 3 bases, with 16 bases sitting between them. The chain's CDR3 is CASSFYPGHHYEQYF. CDR3 bases: TGTGCCAGCAGTTTCTATCCGGGACACCACTACGAGCAGTACTTC.

This sequence joins TRBV5-8 and TRBJ1-1, with D possibly matching TRBD1 (6 bases). The V end lost 5 bases, the J end lost 0 bases, and 11 bases lay between the germline ends. Germline-derived CDR1 and CDR2 are SGHTS and YDEGEE. CDR3 length equals 14 residues. DNA for the CDR3: TGTGCCAGCAGGGGTGACAGGTTGAACACTGAAGCTTTCTTT. Amino acids: CASRGDRLNTEAFF.

The genes are TRBV27 and TRBJ2-5; D remains unclear. V was cut by 2 bases and J by 7 bases, with 20 bases left in between. This CDR3 is built from 16 residues. CDR1 MNHEY and CDR2 SMNVEV come from the germline V gene (reference sequence). The CDR3 DNA sequence: TGTGCCAGCAGTTTAAGGCTAGTAGGGAAGGAAGGGACCCAGTACTTC. Translation: CASSLRLVGKEGTQYF.

The gene calls are TRBV4-3 and TRBJ2-1; the match to TRBD2 covers 11 bases. Germline V gene sequence: CDR1 LGHNA, CDR2 YSLEER. This CDR3 spans 15 amino acids. V lost 6 bases to trimming and J lost 4 bases; unmatched junction nucleotides: 5. In nucleotides, the CDR3 is TGCGCCAGCAGTCTGACTAGCGGGGCTTACAATGAGCAGTTCTTC. It specifies CASSLTSGAYNEQFF.

This clone was picked up one time. The chain carries TRBV19 and TRBJ1-4; D uncertain. With 6 bases removed from V and 0 bases from J, the gap between germline ends came to 14 bases. Germline loops: CDR1 LNHDA, CDR2 SQIVND (reference sequence). CDR3 length equals 16 residues. The CDR3 nucleotides are TGTGCCAGTAGCCGGCAGGCAGAGGCAACTAATGAAAAACTGTTTTTT. This gives the protein CASSRQAEATNEKLFF.

Here the CDR3 DNA reads TGTGCCAGCAGTTTAAGGGGTGGGTACACTGAAGCTTTCTTT. Translated, it gives CASSLRGGYTEAFF. The chain is built from TRBV28 and TRBJ1-1; D perhaps matches TRBD1 (5 bases). The CDR3 has 14 amino acids. Per germline, CDR1 MDHEN and CDR2 SYDVKM. V lost 2 bases and J 3 bases, leaving 10 bases between the germline ends.

This sequence joins TRBV4-2 and TRBJ2-1; tentatively, D is TRBD2 (5 bases). In germline, CDR1 is LGHNA, CDR2 YNFKEQ. This CDR3 is built from 17 residues. The ends were cut back, 2 bases at V and 4 bases at J, with 18 bases in the middle. This CDR3 is CASSQWARRPDYNEQFF. CDR3 bases: TGTGCCAGCAGCCAATGGGCGAGGAGGCCCGATTACAATGAGCAGTTCTTC.

This clone was detected once. The chain joins TRBV9 to TRBJ2-3; D possibly corresponds to TRBD2 (6 bases). Germline CDR1 SGDLS, CDR2 YYNGEE. The CDR3 loop spans 16 amino acids. V shed 4 bases and J shed 0 bases, with 15 bases lying between them. The DNA for the CDR3 is TGTGCCAGCAGCTCGGGGGTGTTTACTAGCACAGATACGCAGTATTTT. Translated: CASSSGVFTSTDTQYF.

This clone was recorded only once. The gene calls are TRBV6-5 and TRBJ1-5; D might be TRBD1 (6 bases). V was trimmed by 6 bases and J by 7 bases, leaving 16 bases between them. This CDR3 is 14 amino acids long. Germline V CDR1 and CDR2: MNHEY, SVGAGI. The CDR3 nucleotides read TGTGCCAGCAGGGACGGGTGGGGGCGGCAGCCCCAGCATTTT. This encodes CASRDGWGRQPQHF.

The gene calls are TRBV30 and TRBJ2-1; 8 nucleotides line up with TRBD2. This CDR3 region has 14 residues. V lost 3 bases to trimming and J lost 8 bases; unmatched junction nucleotides: 9. CDR1 GTSNPN and CDR2 SVGIG come from the germline V gene (reference sequence). The CDR3, as DNA: TGTGCCTGGAGACCGGGAGGGAGAAGGGATGAGCAGTTCTTC. Amino acids: CAWRPGGRRDEQFF.

The chain combines TRBV5-6 with TRBJ2-7; D is uncertain. This CDR3 is built from 16 residues. V was cut by 0 bases and J by 2 bases, with 15 bases left in between. Germline lookup yields CDR1 SGHDT and CDR2 YYEEEE. CDR3 DNA: TGTGCCAGCAGCTTGGGGCACACCTGGGGAACCTACGAGCAGTACTTC. Protein sequence: CASSLGHTWGTYEQYF.

The chain has TRBV27 and TRBJ2-1; D unclear. V lost 7 bases to trimming and J lost 8 bases, with 9 bases between them. Germline-derived CDR1 and CDR2 are MNHEY and SMNVEV (reference sequence). There are 11 residues in the CDR3. CDR3 amino acids: CASISPHEQFF. CDR3 nucleotides: TGTGCCAGCATCAGTCCCCATGAGCAGTTCTTC.

V is TRBV2 and J is TRBJ1-5; D perhaps matches TRBD1 (6 bases). Germline V gene sequence: CDR1 SNHLY, CDR2 FYNNEI. CDR3 size: 18 residues. Trimming removed 4 bases from V and 4 bases from J, with 23 bases in between. The CDR3: CASSGLIGTPGWNQPQHF. The CDR3 DNA follows: TGTGCCAGCAGTGGTCTAATAGGGACACCCGGGTGGAATCAGCCCCAGCATTTT.

The genes are TRBV2 and TRBJ1-2, with 7 bases matching TRBD1. Trimming removed 5 bases from V and 2 bases from J; junction bases left unmatched: 8. The CDR3 has 15 amino acids. CDR1 is SNHLY, CDR2 FYNNEI, per germline. CDR3 sequence (DNA): TGTGCCAGCAGTTACCTTTCGACAGGGAACTATGGCTACACCTTC. This gives the protein CASSYLSTGNYGYTF.

This sequence joins TRBV11-2 and TRBJ2-7, with TRBD2 matching over 12 bases. Germline V gene data show CDR1 as SGHAT and CDR2 as FQNNGV. J gave up 3 bases and V 1 base, and 10 bases lay outside the gene matches. The CDR3 is 18 residues long. The CDR3 nucleotides read TGTGCCAGCAGCTTAGCCAGGCTAGCGGGAGGGGGTGGCTACGAGCAGTACTTC. Translating gives CASSLARLAGGGGYEQYF.

V usage is TRBV6-4 and J usage is TRBJ2-1; D is possibly TRBD2 (6 bases). V was pared by 4 bases and J by 7 bases, with 23 bases between. The CDR3 contains 17 residues. Germline V gene sequence: CDR1 MRHNA, CDR2 SNTAGT. As DNA, the CDR3 is TGTGCCAGCAGTGCGGGCGGGATGGTCGCCCGTCCTAATGAGCAGTTCTTC. It is translated as CASSAGGMVARPNEQFF.

V gene TRBV19 combines with J gene TRBJ2-7, with a weak D call TRBD2 (6 bases). The CDR3 length is 19 residues. V lost 4 bases, J lost 2 bases, and 27 bases lay in between. Germline CDR1 LNHDA, CDR2 SQIVND (reference sequence). CDR3 bases: TGTGCCAGTAGTACCTCTCGGGTAACCGGGACTCACGTCACCTACGAGCAGTACTTC. Translated, it gives CASSTSRVTGTHVTYEQYF. Supplemented by reference TRBV19 and TRBJ2-7, the full variable domain reads DGGITQSPKYLFRKEGQNVTLSCEQNLNHDAMYWYRQDPGQGLRLIYYSQIVNDFQKGDIAEGYSVSREKKESFPLTVTSAQKNPTAFYLCASSTSRVTGTHVTYEQYFGPGTRLTVT.